This TCR beta chain was sequenced in a study of graft-versus-host responses after intestinal transplantation. Study details: All recipients got anti-thymocyte globulin induction, then tacrolimus and steroids for approximately 3 years.

CDR1 is LGHNA, CDR2 YNFKEQ, per germline. V dropped 4 bases and J dropped 6 bases, with 10 bases sitting between them. This CDR3 has 12 amino acids. The protocol was immunoSEQ multiplex PCR, while the TCRdb copy is restricted to in-frame clones and leaves out a portion. The sample lists tens of thousands of clones, under 90% occurring once. Regarding this clone: Its antigen is undetermined.

Whole-study findings and limits: Some patients had graft-donor T cell macrochimerism. In their allografts, the ratios of graft-versus-host to host-versus-graft T cell clones were high. Early post-transplant HvG declines showed an association with peak circulating GvH clone levels. The marrow of recipients harbored GvH clones, and ileum or blood showed some of them first.

The material sequenced was unstimulated CD4+ T cells sorted from spleen or lymph node cells, taken before intestinal transplant. This receptor was identified in a human donor who received an intestinal transplant. The J gene is TRBJ2-7, the V gene TRBV4-2, with a possible D match to TRBD2 (5 bases). CDR3 loop: CASSRSRGEQYF. The CDR3 DNA is TGTGCCAGCAGCCGAAGCCGGGGCGAGCAGTACTTC.